This entry features one T cell receptor (beta chain) sequence. This sample is drawn from a study of blood T cell repertoires in COVID-19. Study in general: COVID-19 samples from acute and convalescent phases originated in the United States, Italy and Spain.

Germline loops: CDR1 SGHTA, CDR2 FQGNSA. This CDR3 has 13 amino acids. Trimming pared 6 bases from V and 5 bases from J, leaving 11 bases between. Enrollees, roughly 18 to 89 years old, lived in around 23 US areas. Cohort assignment relied on participant-reported clinical history. Before being deemed recovered, Cohort 3 donors had two negative PCRs, clearance, or symptom resolution. TCRdb keeps only in-frame clones here, not all; method: immunoSEQ multiplex PCR. The sample lists about 190,000 clones; more than 75% were seen once. The genes are TRBV7-2 and TRBJ1-5; no definite D call. The sequencing sample was made of PBMCs or T cells enriched from blood (not recorded which). This clonotype originated in a woman between 50 and 59 years old who had recovered from COVID-19. The CDR3 loop is CASSRTTHQPQHF. CDR3 nucleotides: TGTGCCAGCAGTCGTACTACTCATCAGCCCCAGCATTTT.